Below, 10 T cell receptor beta chains from the same sample are listed, as sequenced in a study of blood T cell repertoires in COVID-19. Method: immunoSEQ multiplex PCR; TCRdb's copy keeps in-frame clones and lacks some. The sample lists 40,000 to 50,000 clones, 70% to 80% occurring once. Sample: peripheral blood. These receptors were obtained from a man aged 65-85 years with active or convalescent COVID-19.

The J gene is TRBJ2-3, the V gene TRBV2; 9 bases are shared with TRBD2. The CDR3 spans 13 residues. After removal of 11 bases from V and 6 bases from J, the junction contained 9 bases not matched to a gene. Germline-derived CDR1 and CDR2 are SNHLY and FYNNEI. DNA for the CDR3: TGTGCCGGCCAGGGACTAGCCAGGGATACGCAGTATTTT. Translated, it gives CAGQGLARDTQYF. The full variable domain, its missing parts supplied by reference TRBV2 and TRBJ2-3, is EPEVTQTPSHQVTQMGQEVILRCVPISNHLYFYWYRQILGQKVEFLVSFYNNEISEKSEIFDDQFSVERPDGSNFTLKIRSTKLEDSAMYFCAGQGLARDTQYFGPGTRLTVL.

This chain uses TRBV6-4 with TRBJ2-7; 7 nucleotides line up with TRBD2. V gave up 4 bases and J gave up 4 bases; unmatched junction bases: 7. CDR1 and CDR2 (germline): MRHNA, SNTAGT. This CDR3 has 14 residues. In DNA, the CDR3 is TGTGCCAGCAGTGCCTACGCGGGAGCGTACGAGCAGTACTTC. As protein: CASSAYAGAYEQYF.

The chain is built from TRBV4-2 and TRBJ2-4, with D tentatively TRBD1 (7 bases). V was pared by 0 bases and J by 13 bases, with 16 bases between. The CDR3 totals 14 residues. Germline lookup yields CDR1 LGHNA and CDR2 YNFKEQ. This CDR3 reads CASSQDRRGDRQYF. The CDR3 DNA reads as TGTGCCAGCAGCCAAGATCGGAGGGGGGACAGACAGTACTTC.

This clone appeared a few times. The chain has TRBV11-3 and TRBJ2-3, with 10 bases fitting TRBD2. The V gene end was trimmed by 1 base and the J gene end by 1 base; junction bases not matched to a gene: 2. Germline-derived CDR1 and CDR2 are SGHNT and YENEEA. The CDR3 runs 16 residues. The CDR3 loop is CASSLGLAGGTDTQYF. The CDR3 bases are TGTGCCAGCAGCTTAGGCCTAGCGGGGGGCACAGATACGCAGTATTTT. Full variable domain (missing parts from reference TRBV11-3 and TRBJ2-3): EAGVVQSPRYKIIEKKQPVAFWCNPISGHNTLYWYLQNLGQGPELLIRYENEEAVDDSQLPKDRFSAERLKGVDSTLKIQPAELGDSAVYLCASSLGLAGGTDTQYFGPGTRLTVL.

This rearrangement joins TRBV4-2 to TRBJ2-6; 9 nucleotides match TRBD1. Germline lookup yields CDR1 LGHNA and CDR2 YNFKEQ. This CDR3 has 16 amino acids. After removal of 1 base from V and 4 bases from J, the junction contained 2 bases not matched to a gene. This CDR3 reads CASSQAGTGGANVLTF. The CDR3 coding sequence is TGTGCCAGCAGCCAAGCTGGGACAGGGGGGGCCAACGTCCTGACTTTC.

This clone was recorded a few times. The V and J genes are TRBV12-3 or TRBV12-4 and TRBJ2-7, with D perhaps TRBD1 (6 bases). V lost 6 bases and J lost 5, with 14 bases in between. CDR3 size: 13 residues. This CDR3 is CASSLWGRNEQYF. CDR3 DNA: TGTGCCAGCAGCCTTTGGGGGCGCAACGAGCAGTACTTC.

V and J are TRBV19 and TRBJ2-5; no definite D call. This CDR3 has 14 residues. The germline V gene encodes CDR1 LNHDA and CDR2 SQIVND (reference sequence). V lost 3 bases and J 5 bases, leaving 13 bases between the germline ends. The CDR3 bases are TGTGCCAGTAGTATCAGTGGGCCGTGGGAGACCCAGTACTTC. This sequence encodes CASSISGPWETQYF.

V usage is TRBV19 and J usage is TRBJ1-3, with D unresolved. This CDR3 contains 16 residues. Germline CDR1 is LNHDA and CDR2 is SQIVND (reference sequence). The V end was cut by 3 bases, the J end by 4 bases, with 16 bases between. The CDR3 protein is CASSIVDSTFGNTIYF. The CDR3, as DNA: TGTGCCAGTAGTATTGTTGACTCAACGTTCGGAAACACCATATATTTT.

This rearrangement joins TRBV5-6 to TRBJ1-4, with D possibly matching TRBD1 (5 bases). Trimming removed 2 bases from V and 7 bases from J, with 12 bases in between. CDR1 is SGHDT, CDR2 YYEEEE, per germline. The CDR3 covers 14 residues. The DNA of the CDR3 is TGTGCCAGCAGCTTCTTGGGAGGGGCTGAAAAACTGTTTTTT. Translating gives CASSFLGGAEKLFF. Together with reference TRBV5-6 and TRBJ1-4, the CDR3 gives the full variable domain: DAGVTQSPTHLIKTRGQQVTLRCSPKSGHDTVSWYQQALGQGPQFIFQYYEEEERQRGNFPDRFSGHQFPNYSSELNVNALLLGDSALYLCASSFLGGAEKLFFGSGTQLSVL.

J is TRBJ2-3 and V is TRBV11-2; 9 bases map to TRBD2. This CDR3 contains 14 residues. Germline V CDR1 and CDR2: SGHAT, FQNNGV. V gave up 6 bases and J gave up 6 bases; unmatched junction bases: 7. The CDR3 bases are TGTGCCAGCAGGCGTAGCGGGGGAGGGGATACGCAGTATTTT. The encoded protein is CASRRSGGGDTQYF.